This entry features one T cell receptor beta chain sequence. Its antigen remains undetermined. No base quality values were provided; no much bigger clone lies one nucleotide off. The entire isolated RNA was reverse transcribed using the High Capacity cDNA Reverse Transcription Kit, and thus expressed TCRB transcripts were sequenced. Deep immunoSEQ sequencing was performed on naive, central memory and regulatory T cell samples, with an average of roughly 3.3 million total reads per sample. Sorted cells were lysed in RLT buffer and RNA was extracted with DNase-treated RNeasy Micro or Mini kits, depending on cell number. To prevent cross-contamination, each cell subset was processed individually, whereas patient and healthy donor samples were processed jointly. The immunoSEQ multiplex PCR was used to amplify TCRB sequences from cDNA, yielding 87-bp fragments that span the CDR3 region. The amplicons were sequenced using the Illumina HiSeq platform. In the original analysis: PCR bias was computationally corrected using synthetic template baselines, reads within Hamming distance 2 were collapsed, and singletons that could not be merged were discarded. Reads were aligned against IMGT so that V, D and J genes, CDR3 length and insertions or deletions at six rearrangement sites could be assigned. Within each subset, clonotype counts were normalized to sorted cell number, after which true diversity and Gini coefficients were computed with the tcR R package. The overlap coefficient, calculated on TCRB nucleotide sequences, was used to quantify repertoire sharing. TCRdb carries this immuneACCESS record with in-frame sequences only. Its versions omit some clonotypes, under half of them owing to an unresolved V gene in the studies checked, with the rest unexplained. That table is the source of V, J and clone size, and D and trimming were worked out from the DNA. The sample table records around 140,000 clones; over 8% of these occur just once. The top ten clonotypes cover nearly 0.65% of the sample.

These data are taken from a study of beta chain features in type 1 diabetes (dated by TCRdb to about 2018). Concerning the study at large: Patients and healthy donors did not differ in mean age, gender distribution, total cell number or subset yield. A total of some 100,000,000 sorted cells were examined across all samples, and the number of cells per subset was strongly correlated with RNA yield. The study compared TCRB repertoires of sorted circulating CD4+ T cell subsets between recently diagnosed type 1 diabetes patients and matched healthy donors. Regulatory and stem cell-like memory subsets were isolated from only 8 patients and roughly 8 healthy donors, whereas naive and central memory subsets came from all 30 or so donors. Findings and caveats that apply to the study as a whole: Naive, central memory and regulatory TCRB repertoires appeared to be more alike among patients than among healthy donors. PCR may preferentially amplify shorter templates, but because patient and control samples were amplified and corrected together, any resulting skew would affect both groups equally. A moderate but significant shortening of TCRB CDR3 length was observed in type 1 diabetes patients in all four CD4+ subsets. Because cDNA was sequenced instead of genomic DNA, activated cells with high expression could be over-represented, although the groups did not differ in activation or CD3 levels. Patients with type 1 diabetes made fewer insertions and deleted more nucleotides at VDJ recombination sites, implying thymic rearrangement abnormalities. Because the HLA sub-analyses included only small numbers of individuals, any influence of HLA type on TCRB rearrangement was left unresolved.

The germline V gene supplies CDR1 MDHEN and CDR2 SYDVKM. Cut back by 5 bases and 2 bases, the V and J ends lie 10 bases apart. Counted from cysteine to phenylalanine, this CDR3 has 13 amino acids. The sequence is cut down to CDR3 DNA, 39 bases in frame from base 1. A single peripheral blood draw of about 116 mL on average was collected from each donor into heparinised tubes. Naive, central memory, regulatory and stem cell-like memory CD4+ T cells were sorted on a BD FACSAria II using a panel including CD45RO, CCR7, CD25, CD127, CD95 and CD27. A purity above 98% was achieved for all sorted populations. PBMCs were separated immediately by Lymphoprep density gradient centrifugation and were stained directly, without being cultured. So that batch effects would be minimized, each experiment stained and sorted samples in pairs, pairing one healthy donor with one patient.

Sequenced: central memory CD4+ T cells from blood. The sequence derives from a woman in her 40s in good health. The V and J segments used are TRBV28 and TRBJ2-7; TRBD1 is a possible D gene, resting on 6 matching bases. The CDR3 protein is CASSPGTTYEQYF. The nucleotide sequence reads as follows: TGTGCCAGCAGTCCCGGGACAACCTACGAGCAGTACTTC.